One sample yielded the 4 T cell receptor beta chains listed below, sequenced in a study of blood T cell repertoires in COVID-19. The data were produced by immunoSEQ multiplex PCR, yet TCRdb's version contains in-frame clones alone and is incomplete. The table records about 51,000 clones, more than 85% of them present only once. The sample was peripheral blood. The receptors shown here come from a man over 45 with acute or convalescent COVID-19.

The rearrangement links TRBV9 to TRBJ2-3, with D hard to call. Germline CDR1 reads SGDLS; CDR2 reads YYNGEE. Trimming removed 2 bases from V and 0 bases from J, with 10 bases in between. CDR3 length: 15 residues. CDR3 in DNA: TGTGCCAGCAGCGTTGATGTGGCTAGCACAGATACGCAGTATTTT. This gives the protein CASSVDVASTDTQYF.

The chain has TRBV11-2 and TRBJ2-7; D remains ambiguous. Looked up from germline, CDR1 is SGHAT and CDR2 is FQNNGV. Trimming cost V 2 bases and J 3 bases, with 11 bases left between them. The CDR3 has 14 residues. In DNA, the CDR3 is TGTGCCAGCAGCTTACGGATCGGAGTCTACGAGCAGTACTTC. Protein product: CASSLRIGVYEQYF.

This clone was seen a handful of times. V usage is TRBV5-1 and J usage is TRBJ1-2, with 9 bases aligning to TRBD1. Germline trimming cut 3 bases from V and 7 bases from J; bases unmatched to any gene: 13. The germline gives CDR1 SGHRS, CDR2 YFSETQ. This CDR3 comprises 16 residues. The chain's CDR3 is CASSSVPGQGMGGYTF. Written as DNA, the CDR3 is TGCGCCAGCAGCTCGGTACCGGGACAGGGTATGGGTGGCTACACCTTC. The whole variable domain, remainder taken from reference TRBV5-1 and TRBJ1-2, is KAGVTQTPRYLIKTRGQQVTLSCSPISGHRSVSWYQQTPGQGLQFLFEYFSETQRNKGNFPGRFSGRQFSNSRSEMNVSTLELGDSALYLCASSSVPGQGMGGYTFGSGTRLTVV.

This clone was seen a single time. Other DNA sequences within the sample encode an identical CDR3. The chain has TRBV7-3 and TRBJ2-3; D is perhaps TRBD2 (6 bases). The V and J ends lost 5 bases and 0 bases respectively, with 9 bases between them. Germline values: CDR1 SGHTA, CDR2 FQGTGA. The CDR3 is 14 amino acids. Written as DNA, the CDR3 is TGTGCCAGCAGCCTAGGGACTAGCACAGATACGCAGTATTTT. Encoded protein: CASSLGTSTDTQYF.